The next 13 T cell receptor beta chains were all read from a single sample in a study of regulatory T cells in long-lasting Graves disease. Libraries of TCR beta came from iRepertoire HTBI primers plus Arm-PCR of CDR3 regions. TCRdb redid the calling of the multiplex PCR reads with MiXCR, one entry per CDR3 protein. The sample has 500,000 or so distinct CDR3 sequences, about a sixth seen once; the top ten hold 12%. Time point defined: newly diagnosed GD, antithyroid drugs for less than 3 months. The TCR library was prepared using RNA isolated from PBMCs. These sequences were also reported in another study, on T cells in Graves' hyperthyroidism and ophthalmopathy.

The material was peripheral blood mononuclear cells (PBMCs), obtained at new diagnosis, from a patient treated with antithyroid drugs. The receptors derive from a man aged 40-49 years with Graves disease.

The sample holds a few counts of this clonotype. The chain couples TRBV19 to TRBJ2-5; no clear D gene. Germline V gene lookup returns CDR1 LNHDA and CDR2 SQIVND (reference sequence). This CDR3 contains 13 residues. V dropped 4 bases and J dropped 3 bases, with 9 bases sitting between them. CDR3: CASSRAKEETQYF. Here the CDR3 DNA reads TGTGCCAGTAGTAGGGCAAAGGAAGAGACCCAGTACTTC.

The rearrangement uses TRBV30 and TRBJ1-5; a weak D match, TRBD1 (5 bases). From germline, CDR1 is GTSNPN and CDR2 SVGIG (reference sequence). Trimming removed 0 bases from V and 11 bases from J, with 14 bases in between. This CDR3 has 13 amino acids. The CDR3 DNA is TGTGCCTGGAGTGTGGGGGGAAATGTAGCCCAGCATTTT. It specifies CAWSVGGNVAQHF.

This clonotype was recorded a few times. The gene calls are TRBV20-1 and TRBJ1-2, with TRBD1 identical over 8 bases. V gave up 0 bases and J gave up 8 bases; unmatched junction bases: 8. The CDR3 length is 14 residues. The V gene's germline CDR1 is DFQATT and CDR2 SNEGSKA (reference sequence). The CDR3, as DNA: TGCAGTGCTAGAGATCGGACCGACAGGGGAGGCTACACCTTC. Its protein product is CSARDRTDRGGYTF.

This clonotype was seen repeatedly, ten times or more. The chain is built from TRBV2 and TRBJ2-7, with 7 bases identical to TRBD1. Germline trimming cut 5 bases from V and 2 bases from J; bases unmatched to any gene: 9. This CDR3 is built from 15 residues. Germline CDR1 reads SNHLY; CDR2 reads FYNNEI. The DNA of the CDR3 is TGTGCCAGCAGTCCCGAAAGGGGGCCTCCCTACGAGCAGTACTTC. Residues: CASSPERGPPYEQYF.

This clonotype appeared many times. The chain joins TRBV3-1 to TRBJ1-1; no firm D call. The ends were cut back, 5 bases at V and 5 bases at J, with 12 bases in the middle. This CDR3 comprises 13 residues. Germline V CDR1 and CDR2: LGHDT, YNNKEL (reference sequence). The CDR3 bases are TGTGCCAGCAGCACGGGAGGAAATACTGAAGCTTTCTTT. Translating gives CASSTGGNTEAFF.

This chain links TRBV3-1 with TRBJ1-2; no reliable D call. V was pared by 0 bases and J by 8 bases, with 7 bases between. Germline loops: CDR1 LGHDT, CDR2 YNNKEL (reference sequence). This CDR3 contains 12 residues. CDR3 sequence reads: CASSQDSRGYTF. CDR3 DNA sequence: TGTGCCAGCAGCCAAGATAGCCGCGGCTACACCTTC.

This clonotype was counted between two and nine times. A read error may produce the germline difference seen at one junction end. The chain uses TRBV27 and TRBJ1-1; 7 bases map to TRBD1. CDR1 is MNHEY and CDR2 is SMNVEV in the germline V gene (reference sequence). The CDR3 contains 12 residues. The CDR3 sequence is CASRRIGTEASF. CDR3 nucleotide sequence: TGTGCCAGCAGGAGAATTGGGACAGAAGCTTCCTTT.

This clonotype was picked up a small number of times. A much larger clone sits a single nucleotide away, making a read error possible. The chain couples TRBV20-1 to TRBJ2-1; D remains ambiguous. Trimming left V 3 bases short and J 10 bases short, with 7 bases between. The CDR3 runs to 10 residues. CDR1 and CDR2 (germline): DFQATT, SNEGSKA (reference sequence). CDR3 in DNA: TGCAGTGCTAGCGCTAGAGAGCAGTTCTTC. It yields the protein CSASAREQFF.

This clonotype has at least ten counts. This chain uses TRBV28 with TRBJ2-1; unclear D gene. The CDR3 is 16 residues long. The V gene lost 1 base and the J gene lost 2 bases, with 12 bases spanning the gap. CDR1 and CDR2 (germline): MDHEN, SYDVKM. The CDR3 region is CASSLFSAATYNEQFF. The CDR3 nucleotides are TGTGCCAGCAGTTTATTCTCCGCGGCCACCTACAATGAGCAGTTCTTC.

This clonotype was picked up many times. The CDR3: CASSSAEAKNIQYF. CDR3 coding DNA: TGCGCCAGCAGCTCCGCCGAAGCCAAAAACATTCAGTACTTC. The J gene is TRBJ2-4, the V gene TRBV5-1; D gene unclear. The CDR3 sequence is 14 residues long. In germline, CDR1 is SGHRS, CDR2 YFSETQ. The V end lost 3 bases, the J end lost 0 bases, and 7 bases lay between the germline ends.

This clonotype has at least ten counts. The chain links TRBV24-1 to TRBJ2-1, with D tentatively TRBD1 or TRBD2 (6 bases each). The ends were cut back, 2 bases at V and 4 bases at J, with 20 bases in the middle. CDR1 is KGHDR, CDR2 SFDVKD, per germline. The CDR3 is 18 residues long. CDR3 protein: CATSDSGAATGFYNEQFF. In DNA, the CDR3 is TGTGCCACCAGTGATTCGGGGGCGGCTACTGGGTTTTACAATGAGCAGTTCTTC.

This clonotype was detected ten times or more. The V and J genes are TRBV28 and TRBJ1-3, with D hard to call. There are 15 residues in the CDR3. V lost 6 bases to trimming and J lost 0 bases, with 12 bases between them. Germline V lookup: CDR1 MDHEN, CDR2 SYDVKM. CDR3 sequence reads: CASSPDGVSGNTIYF. The CDR3, as DNA: TGTGCCAGCAGCCCGGACGGAGTCTCTGGAAACACCATATATTTT.

This clonotype was seen repeatedly, ten times or more. The CDR3 DNA is TGCAGTGCTAGTTACAGGGGAACTGGAAACACCATATATTTT. It encodes CSASYRGTGNTIYF. V gene TRBV20-1 combines with J gene TRBJ1-3; 7 bases are shared with TRBD1. The germline CDR1 and CDR2 sequences are DFQATT and SNEGSKA (reference sequence). V trimming: 3 bases; J trimming: 2 bases; junction bases outside the gene matches: 4. The CDR3 is 14 residues long.